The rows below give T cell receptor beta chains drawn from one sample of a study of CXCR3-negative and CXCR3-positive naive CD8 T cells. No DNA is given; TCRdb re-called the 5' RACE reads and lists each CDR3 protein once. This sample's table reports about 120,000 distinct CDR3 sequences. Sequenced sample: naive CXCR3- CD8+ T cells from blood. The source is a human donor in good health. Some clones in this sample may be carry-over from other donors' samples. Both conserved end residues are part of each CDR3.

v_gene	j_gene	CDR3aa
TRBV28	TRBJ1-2	CASSPTSTGAKGYTF
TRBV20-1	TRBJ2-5	CSARDPENVWRSQETQYF
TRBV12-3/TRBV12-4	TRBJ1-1	CASSFFQGGTEAFF
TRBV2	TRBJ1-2	CASSAPGIANYGYTF
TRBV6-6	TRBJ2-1	CASSRGDPSYNEQFF
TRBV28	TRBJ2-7	CASRDPPLGGSEQYF
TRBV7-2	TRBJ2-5	CASSLDHRGWETQYF
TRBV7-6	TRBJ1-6	CASSVGTGFSPLHF
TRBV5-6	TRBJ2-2	CASSLVRQGSAGELFF
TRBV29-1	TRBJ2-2	CSVVGTSENTGELFF